The clone carrying this T cell receptor beta chain has more than one count but fewer than ten. Its antigen is not known. These data are taken from a study of PD-1 blockade in classical Hodgkin lymphoma. Findings and caveats of the study: A significant rise in TCR diversity by C4D1 was seen for CD4+ but not CD8+ cells. Excluded were patients who started nivolumab under 1 year after ASCT, a group that had lower diversity.

Some clones are missing from TCRdb's copy, which holds only in-frame ones; the method was immunoSEQ multiplex PCR. The sample records some 4,500 clones, 67% being singletons. Documented time point: cycle 4 day 1 (C4D1), after more than five weeks of nivolumab. Brentuximab vedotin exposure varied, and every patient relapsed after autologous stem cell transplantation. The patients, who had relapsed/refractory classical Hodgkin lymphoma, achieved best responses of complete response, partial response or progressive disease. Sample: peripheral blood mononuclear cells (PBMCs), taken before the fourth cycle of nivolumab. The origin of this receptor is a human donor with classical Hodgkin lymphoma.

DNA for the CDR3: TGCAGCGTTCTTTCAGGGAGGAACACTGAAGCTTTCTTT. The encoded protein is CSVLSGRNTEAFF. The chain employs TRBV29-1 and TRBJ1-1; D might be TRBD1 (5 bases). Germline CDR1 SQVTM, CDR2 ANQGSEA. The CDR3 has 13 amino acids. Trimming shortened V by 5 bases and J by 1 base, and 11 bases separated the two germline ends.